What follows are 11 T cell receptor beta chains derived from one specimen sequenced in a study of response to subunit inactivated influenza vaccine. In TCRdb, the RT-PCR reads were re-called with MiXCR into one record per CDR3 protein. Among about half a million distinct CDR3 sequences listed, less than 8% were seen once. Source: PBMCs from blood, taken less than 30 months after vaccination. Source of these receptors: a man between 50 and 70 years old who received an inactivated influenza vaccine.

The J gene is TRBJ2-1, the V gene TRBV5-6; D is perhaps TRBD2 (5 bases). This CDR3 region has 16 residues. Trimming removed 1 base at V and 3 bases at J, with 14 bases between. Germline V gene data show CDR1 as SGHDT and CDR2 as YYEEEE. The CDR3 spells CASSLSGSLFYNEQFF. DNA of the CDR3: TGTGCCAGCAGCTTGAGCGGCAGCCTTTTCTACAATGAGCAGTTCTTC.

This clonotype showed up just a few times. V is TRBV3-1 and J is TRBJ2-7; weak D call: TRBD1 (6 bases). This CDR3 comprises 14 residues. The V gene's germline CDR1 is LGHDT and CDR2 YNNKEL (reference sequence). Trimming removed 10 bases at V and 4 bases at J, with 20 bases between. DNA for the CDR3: TGTGCCACCAGACGAGGGGGACGACTTTACGAGCAGTACTTC. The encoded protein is CATRRGGRLYEQYF.

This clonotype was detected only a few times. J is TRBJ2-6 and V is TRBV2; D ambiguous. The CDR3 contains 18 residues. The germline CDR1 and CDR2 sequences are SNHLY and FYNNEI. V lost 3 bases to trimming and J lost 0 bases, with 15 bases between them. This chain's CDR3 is CASSEVPGRTSGANVLTF. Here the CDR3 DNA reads TGTGCCAGCAGTGAGGTCCCCGGACGGACCTCTGGGGCCAACGTCCTGACTTTC.

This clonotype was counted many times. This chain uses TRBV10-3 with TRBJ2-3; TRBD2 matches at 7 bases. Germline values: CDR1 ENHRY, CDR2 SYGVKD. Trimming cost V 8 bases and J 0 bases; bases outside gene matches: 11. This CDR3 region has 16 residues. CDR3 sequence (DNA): TGTGCCATCGGAGGACCAAGCGGGATTAGCACAGATACGCAGTATTTT. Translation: CAIGGPSGISTDTQYF.

CDR3 bases: TGTGCCAGCAGCCAAGAAGGGTGGCACATTCAGTACTTC. This sequence encodes CASSQEGWHIQYF. This chain uses TRBV14 with TRBJ2-4; D ambiguous. Trimming removed 0 bases at V and 8 bases at J, with 8 bases between. Germline V lookup: CDR1 SGHDN, CDR2 FVKESK. The CDR3 contains 13 residues.

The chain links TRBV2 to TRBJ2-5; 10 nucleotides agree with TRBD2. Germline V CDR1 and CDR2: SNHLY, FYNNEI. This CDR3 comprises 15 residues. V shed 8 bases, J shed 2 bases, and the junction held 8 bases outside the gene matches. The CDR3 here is CASRSGGPLQETQYF. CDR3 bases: TGTGCCAGCCGTAGCGGGGGGCCCCTTCAAGAGACCCAGTACTTC.

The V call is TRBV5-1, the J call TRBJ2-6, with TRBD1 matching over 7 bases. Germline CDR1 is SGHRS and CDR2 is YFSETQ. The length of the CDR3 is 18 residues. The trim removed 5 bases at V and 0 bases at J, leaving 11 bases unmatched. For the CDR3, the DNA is TGCGCCAGCAGACTAATGGGACAGTCCAGCTCTGGGGCCAACGTCCTGACTTTC. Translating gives CASRLMGQSSSGANVLTF.

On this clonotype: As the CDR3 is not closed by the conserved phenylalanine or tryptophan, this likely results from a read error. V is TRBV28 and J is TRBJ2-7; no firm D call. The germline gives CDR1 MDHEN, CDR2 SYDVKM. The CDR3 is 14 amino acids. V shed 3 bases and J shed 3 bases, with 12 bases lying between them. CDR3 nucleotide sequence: TGTGCCAGCAGTTTTAAGCTAGTGAACTACGAGCAGTACCTC. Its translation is CASSFKLVNYEQYL.

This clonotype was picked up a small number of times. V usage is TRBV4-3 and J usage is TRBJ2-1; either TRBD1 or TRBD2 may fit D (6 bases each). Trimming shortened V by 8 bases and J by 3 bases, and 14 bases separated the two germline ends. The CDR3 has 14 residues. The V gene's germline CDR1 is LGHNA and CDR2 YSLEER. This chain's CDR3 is CASARGAIYNEQFF. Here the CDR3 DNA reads TGCGCCAGCGCGAGGGGGGCCATCTACAATGAGCAGTTCTTC.

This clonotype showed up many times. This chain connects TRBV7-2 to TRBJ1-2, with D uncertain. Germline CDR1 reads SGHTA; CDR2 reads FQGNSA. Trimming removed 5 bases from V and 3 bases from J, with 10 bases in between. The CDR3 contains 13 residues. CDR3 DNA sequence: TGTGCCAGCAGCGTCGATACAGACTATGGCTACACCTTC. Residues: CASSVDTDYGYTF.

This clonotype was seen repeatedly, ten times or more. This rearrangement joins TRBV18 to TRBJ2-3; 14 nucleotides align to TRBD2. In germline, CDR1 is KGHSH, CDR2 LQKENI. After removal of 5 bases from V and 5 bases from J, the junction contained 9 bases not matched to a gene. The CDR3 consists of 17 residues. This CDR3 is CASSNNLGLAGVDTQYF. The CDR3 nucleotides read TGTGCCAGCTCAAACAATTTGGGACTAGCGGGAGTAGATACGCAGTATTTT.